This TCR beta chain comes out of a study of CD8 T cells in Susac syndrome. About 0.45 to 1 ug RNA was reverse transcribed with random hexamers. immunoSEQ multiplex PCR amplified TCR beta CDR3 across 54 Vbeta, 13 Jbeta. TCRdb reprocessed the immunoSEQ multiplex PCR reads via MiXCR and lists one record per CDR3 protein. Of about 130,000 distinct CDR3 sequences listed, nearly 95% are singletons. Regarding this clonotype: Its antigen remains unidentified.

V was trimmed by 2 bases and J by 6 bases, leaving 11 bases between them. The germline CDR1 and CDR2 sequences are SQVTM and ANQGSEA. The CDR3 consists of 13 residues. Overall study findings and caveats: An acknowledgment was made by the study that its TCR sequencing and HLA analysis involved relatively few individuals.

The sequencing sample was made of CD4+ T cells from PBMCs. The chain employs TRBV29-1 and TRBJ1-5; D ambiguous. This TCR derives from a human donor in good health. DNA for the CDR3: TGCAGCGTTGAATCATCCGTGGGTCAGCCCCAGCATTTT. Translation gives CSVESSVGQPQHF.